This entry lists 32 T cell receptor beta chains sequenced from one sample in a study of beta chain features in type 1 diabetes. Investigators reverse transcribed all isolated RNA, so they sequenced expressed TCRB transcripts. TCRdb's copy holds only in-frame clones and misses some; the assay was immunoSEQ multiplex PCR. The repertoire consists of about 360,000 clones, with approximately 12% occurring once and the leading ten covering 0.017%. Input material: naive CD4+ T cells from blood. All receptors come from a man younger than 35 in good health.

The chain joins TRBV9 to TRBJ2-1; the match to TRBD2 covers 8 bases. CDR3 length: 15 residues. The J segment lost 4 bases and the V segment lost 4 bases, leaving 7 bases of the junction unmatched. Germline V gene lookup returns CDR1 SGDLS and CDR2 YYNGEE. In nucleotides, the CDR3 is TGTGCCAGCAGCTCGGGAGGGCTGGAGTACAATGAGCAGTTCTTC. Protein product: CASSSGGLEYNEQFF.

In its sample, this clone was seen a few times. The DNA for the CDR3 is TGTGCCAGCAGCGGACTAGCGGGAGGAGAGACCCAGTACTTC. This translates into CASSGLAGGETQYF. The chain combines TRBV9 with TRBJ2-5, with TRBD2 matching over 13 bases. CDR1 SGDLS and CDR2 YYNGEE come from the germline V gene. Trimming at V came to 3 bases and at J to 4 bases, leaving 0 bases not matched to a gene. The CDR3 has 14 amino acids.

A remark on this clone: Other nucleotide sequences from this sample produce the same CDR3. The CDR3 DNA reads as TGTGCCAGCAGCGTAGGAGGGAGGGCAGATACGCAGTATTTT. It encodes CASSVGGRADTQYF. This chain uses TRBV9 with TRBJ2-3; 7 nucleotides align to TRBD2. The CDR3 loop spans 14 amino acids. V dropped 0 bases and J dropped 4; count of bases not matched to a gene: 2. In germline, CDR1 is SGDLS, CDR2 YYNGEE.

This clone was seen a handful of times. The V gene is TRBV7-9, the J gene TRBJ1-6, with D hard to call. The CDR3 extends over 14 amino acids. Germline V gene data show CDR1 as SEHNR and CDR2 as FQNEAQ (reference sequence). Between the trimmed V and J ends, which lost 4 bases and 5 bases, there was a span of 9 bases. The CDR3: CASSSRGNNSPLHF. The CDR3, as DNA: TGTGCCAGCAGCTCCCGGGGAAATAATTCACCCCTCCACTTT.

This rearrangement joins TRBV9 to TRBJ2-3; no reliable D call. The CDR3 totals 16 residues. Germline loops: CDR1 SGDLS, CDR2 YYNGEE. V was trimmed by 0 bases and J by 3 bases, leaving 14 bases between them. In DNA form, the CDR3 reads TGTGCCAGCAGCGTAGCCCAGGTCACAACTACAGATACGCAGTATTTT. Protein: CASSVAQVTTTDTQYF.

Regarding this clone: Other DNA variants within this sample encode the same CDR3. Here the CDR3 reads CASSIRETQYF. In nucleotides, the CDR3 is TGTGCCAGTAGTATACGGGAGACCCAGTACTTC. The chain is built from TRBV19 and TRBJ2-5; unclear D gene. Germline CDR1 reads LNHDA; CDR2 reads SQIVND (reference sequence). The CDR3 totals 11 residues. V was shortened by 2 bases and J by 5 bases, with 3 bases between the two germline ends.

The chain carries TRBV11-1 and TRBJ2-2, with 7 bases that match TRBD1. Germline values: CDR1 SGHAT, CDR2 FQDESV (reference sequence). This CDR3 region has 17 residues. After removal of 3 bases from V and 6 bases from J, the junction contained 13 bases not matched to a gene. This chain's CDR3 is CASSFGTVGGWAGELFF. The CDR3, as DNA: TGTGCCAGCAGCTTTGGGACAGTCGGAGGTTGGGCCGGGGAGCTGTTTTTT.

J is TRBJ1-6 and V is TRBV30, with D possibly TRBD1 on 5 matching bases. The germline gives CDR1 GTSNPN, CDR2 SVGIG (reference sequence). Trimming left V 5 bases short and J 9 bases short, with 17 bases between. The CDR3 runs to 14 residues. Written as DNA, the CDR3 is TGTGCCTGGGCCCCTACCCGGGGGGTTTCACCCCTCCACTTT. Its protein product is CAWAPTRGVSPLHF.

The sample holds a few counts of this clone. The chain links TRBV28 to TRBJ1-2; 8 bases line up with TRBD1. The germline V gene encodes CDR1 MDHEN and CDR2 SYDVKM. Unmatched junction bases numbered 7, after V lost 6 bases and J lost 4 bases. This CDR3 is built from 14 residues. CDR3: CASRSGQGTYGYTF. CDR3 DNA: TGTGCCAGCAGGTCCGGACAGGGAACCTATGGCTACACCTTC.

This clone has just one count. This sequence joins TRBV5-1 and TRBJ2-3, with D possibly matching TRBD1 (6 bases). The CDR3 is 14 amino acids. Trimming took 4 bases from V and 1 from J, leaving 10 bases between them. Germline CDR1 reads SGHRS; CDR2 reads YFSETQ. The CDR3 here is CASSAAGGTDTQYF. CDR3 in DNA: TGCGCCAGCAGCGCGGCAGGGGGCACAGATACGCAGTATTTT.

The chain is built from TRBV4-2 and TRBJ1-5; a weak D match, TRBD1 (6 bases). Germline assignment: CDR1 LGHNA and CDR2 YNFKEQ. This CDR3 has 15 residues. Trimming cost V 0 bases and J 7 bases, with 13 bases left between them. CDR3 residues: CASSQDTGKPQPQHF. Here the CDR3 DNA reads TGTGCCAGCAGCCAAGATACAGGGAAGCCACAGCCCCAGCATTTT.

The chain recombines TRBV6-1 with TRBJ2-2, with D unresolved. CDR1 and CDR2 from the germline V gene are MNHNS and SASEGT. The CDR3 loop spans 11 amino acids. Trimming pared 7 bases from V and 5 bases from J, leaving 5 bases between. In DNA, the CDR3 is TGTGCCAGCATCCGGACCGGGGAGCTGTTTTTT. It translates to CASIRTGELFF.

This clone occurred a few times. The chain joins TRBV7-2 to TRBJ2-1; D is perhaps TRBD1 (6 bases). The CDR3 covers 15 residues. The V and J ends lost 3 bases and 7 bases respectively, with 16 bases between them. Germline CDR1 and CDR2: SGHTA and FQGNSA. The CDR3 is CASSFAGTTGNEQFF. The CDR3 DNA is TGTGCCAGCAGCTTTGCCGGGACAACGGGGAATGAGCAGTTCTTC.

J is TRBJ2-6 and V is TRBV5-4, with 8 bases aligning to TRBD1. Germline lookup yields CDR1 SGHNT and CDR2 YYREEE (reference sequence). CDR3 length: 18 residues. After removal of 4 bases from V and 0 bases from J, the junction contained 9 bases not matched to a gene. DNA of the CDR3: TGTGCCAGCAGCGACCCTCGGACAGGGAACTCTGGGGCCAACGTCCTGACTTTC. It specifies CASSDPRTGNSGANVLTF.

The sample holds a few counts of this clone. J is TRBJ2-7 and V is TRBV30; D might be TRBD1 (5 bases). CDR1 is GTSNPN, CDR2 SVGIG, per germline (reference sequence). Between the trimmed V and J ends, which lost 5 bases and 2 bases, there was a span of 16 bases. CDR3 size: 14 residues. CDR3 sequence (DNA): TGTGCCTGGGACGACAGACCGTCGACCTACGAGCAGTACTTC. Its protein product is CAWDDRPSTYEQYF. Full variable domain (remainder filled in from reference TRBV30 and TRBJ2-7): SQTIHQWPATLVQPVGSPLSLECTVEGTSNPNLYWYRQAAGRGLQLLFYSVGIGQISSEVPQNLSASRPQDRQFILSSKKLLLSDSGFYLCAWDDRPSTYEQYFGPGTRLTVT.

The V gene is TRBV30, the J gene TRBJ2-6; no firm D call. The CDR3 totals 14 residues. Germline V lookup: CDR1 GTSNPN, CDR2 SVGIG (reference sequence). V was clipped by 0 bases and J by 1 base, with 4 bases between them. The CDR3 reads CAWSVLSGANVLTF. The CDR3 DNA reads as TGTGCCTGGAGTGTTCTATCTGGGGCCAACGTCCTGACTTTC.

This clone came up a few times. This chain uses TRBV29-1 with TRBJ1-1, with TRBD1 matching 7 bases. Germline-derived CDR1 and CDR2 are SQVTM and ANQGSEA. There are 13 residues in the CDR3. V was pared by 5 bases and J by 1 base, with 4 bases of the junction left unmatched. CDR3 region: CSVSQGTNTEAFF. The CDR3 DNA sequence: TGCAGCGTTTCACAGGGGACGAACACTGAAGCTTTCTTT. Drawing the rest from reference TRBV29-1 and TRBJ1-1, the complete variable domain is SAVISQKPSRDICQRGTSLTIQCQVDSQVTMMFWYRQQPGQSLTLIATANQGSEATYESGFVIDKFPISRPNLTFSTLTVSNMSPEDSSIYLCSVSQGTNTEAFFGQGTRLTVV.

The chain is built from TRBV5-1 and TRBJ2-5, with 7 bases identical to TRBD1. The germline V gene encodes CDR1 SGHRS and CDR2 YFSETQ. The ends lost 2 bases at V and 2 bases at J; junction bases unmatched: 6. The CDR3 consists of 15 residues. The CDR3 here is CASSFLPQGQETQYF. The CDR3 nucleotides read TGCGCCAGCAGCTTTCTACCACAGGGGCAAGAGACCCAGTACTTC.

The rearrangement joins TRBV28 to TRBJ2-7; D not resolved. V lost 5 bases to trimming and J lost 6 bases, with 11 bases between them. The CDR3 runs to 12 residues. From germline, CDR1 is MDHEN and CDR2 SYDVKM. The CDR3 protein is CASSPRSREQYF. As DNA, the CDR3 is TGTGCCAGCAGTCCGAGGAGTCGCGAGCAGTACTTC.

This chain links TRBV30 with TRBJ2-3; tentatively, D is TRBD2 (5 bases). Deletions cut 4 bases from V and 6 bases from J, with 8 bases between. The CDR3 consists of 11 residues. The V gene's germline CDR1 is GTSNPN and CDR2 SVGIG (reference sequence). The CDR3 coding sequence is TGTGCCTGGACCGCGGGTGATACGCAGTATTTT. It yields the protein CAWTAGDTQYF.

The chain combines TRBV5-1 with TRBJ1-1; tentative D call: TRBD1 (6 bases). CDR1 SGHRS and CDR2 YFSETQ come from the germline V gene. V lost 4 bases and J lost 5, with 24 bases in between. This CDR3 comprises 17 residues. CDR3 sequence: CASSITSSGGARTEAFF. CDR3 sequence (DNA): TGCGCCAGCAGCATTACTTCCAGCGGGGGGGCCAGAACTGAAGCTTTCTTT.

This clone was detected only a few times. This rearrangement joins TRBV5-1 to TRBJ2-7, with 15 bases identical to TRBD2. Germline CDR1 and CDR2: SGHRS and YFSETQ. The CDR3 spans 15 residues. The V gene end was trimmed by 4 bases and the J gene end by 7 bases; junction bases not matched to a gene: 6. This chain's CDR3 is CASSGLAGGPGEQYF. CDR3 nucleotide sequence: TGCGCCAGCAGCGGACTAGCGGGAGGGCCCGGAGAGCAGTACTTC. Variable domain in full (rest from reference TRBV5-1 and TRBJ2-7): KAGVTQTPRYLIKTRGQQVTLSCSPISGHRSVSWYQQTPGQGLQFLFEYFSETQRNKGNFPGRFSGRQFSNSRSEMNVSTLELGDSALYLCASSGLAGGPGEQYFGPGTRLTVT.

V usage is TRBV10-3 and J usage is TRBJ2-3, with 7 bases aligning to TRBD2. Germline loops: CDR1 ENHRY, CDR2 SYGVKD. The CDR3 spans 15 residues. V lost 3 bases, J lost 4 bases, and 7 bases stayed unmatched. CDR3 loop: CAISEGGRGSDTQYF. Written as DNA, the CDR3 is TGTGCCATCAGTGAAGGCGGGAGAGGTTCAGATACGCAGTATTTT.

This sequence joins TRBV14 and TRBJ2-6; D is unresolved. V shed 1 base and J shed 0 bases, with 10 bases lying between them. CDR1 is SGHDN, CDR2 FVKESK, per germline. The CDR3 length is 17 residues. The CDR3 protein is CASSQVRFNSGANVLTF. As DNA, the CDR3 is TGTGCCAGCAGCCAAGTGAGGTTCAACTCTGGGGCCAACGTCCTGACTTTC.

This clone was counted between two and nine times. This sequence joins TRBV7-9 and TRBJ2-7; 8 bases fit TRBD1. The V gene's germline CDR1 is SEHNR and CDR2 FQNEAQ (reference sequence). The CDR3 totals 14 residues. V lost 3 bases to trimming and J lost 6 bases; unmatched junction nucleotides: 7. The CDR3, as DNA: TGTGCCAGCAGCTTCGGACAGGGCCCCTCCGAGCAGTACTTC. It codes for CASSFGQGPSEQYF. Full variable domain (outside the CDR3, taken from reference TRBV7-9 and TRBJ2-7): DTGVSQNPRHKITKRGQNVTFRCDPISEHNRLYWYRQTLGQGPEFLTYFQNEAQLEKSRLLSDRFSAERPKGSFSTLEIQRTEQGDSAMYLCASSFGQGPSEQYFGPGTRLTVT.

This clone was detected a few times. Other DNA sequences in this specimen translate into the identical CDR3. V usage is TRBV7-2 and J usage is TRBJ1-5; 8 bases match TRBD1. The CDR3 loop spans 14 amino acids. V shed 5 bases, J shed 2 bases, and the junction held 2 bases outside the gene matches. Germline values: CDR1 SGHTA, CDR2 FQGNSA. This CDR3 is CASSLTGGNQPQHF. CDR3 coding DNA: TGTGCCAGCAGCCTGACAGGGGGCAATCAGCCCCAGCATTTT.

This chain uses TRBV18 with TRBJ1-2, with D maybe TRBD1 (5 bases). Germline-derived CDR1 and CDR2 are KGHSH and LQKENI. Trimming removed 9 bases from V and 6 bases from J, with 17 bases in between. The CDR3 has 13 amino acids. The CDR3 here is CASGPGKVNGYTF. DNA of the CDR3: TGTGCCAGTGGTCCAGGGAAAGTGAATGGCTACACCTTC.

The chain couples TRBV18 to TRBJ2-3; D is undetermined. Per the germline V gene, CDR1 is KGHSH and CDR2 is LQKENI. V gave up 4 bases and J gave up 0 bases, with 17 bases separating them. This CDR3 contains 17 residues. The CDR3 DNA sequence: TGTGCCAGCTCACAATTAACAGCTATTTCTAGCACAGATACGCAGTATTTT. It encodes CASSQLTAISSTDTQYF. Using reference TRBV18 and TRBJ2-3 for the parts outside the CDR3, the full variable domain is NAGVMQNPRHLVRRRGQEARLRCSPMKGHSHVYWYRQLPEEGLKFMVYLQKENIIDESGMPKERFSAEFPKEGPSILRIQQVVRGDSAAYFCASSQLTAISSTDTQYFGPGTRLTVL.

This clone was observed a handful of times. This chain connects TRBV28 to TRBJ1-4; D is uncertain. This CDR3 has 13 amino acids. Looked up from germline, CDR1 is MDHEN and CDR2 is SYDVKM. V was clipped by 6 bases and J by 4 bases, with 9 bases between them. The CDR3 region has the DNA TGTGCCAGCAGCTCCGGAGGTAATGAAAAACTGTTTTTT. Translating it yields CASSSGGNEKLFF.

The rearrangement joins TRBV28 to TRBJ1-5; possibly TRBD1 for D (5 bases). The CDR3 totals 13 residues. The V gene's germline CDR1 is MDHEN and CDR2 SYDVKM. Between the trimmed V and J ends, which lost 8 bases and 4 bases, there was a span of 12 bases. CDR3 region: CASRRQPNQPQHF. In DNA form, the CDR3 reads TGTGCCAGCCGACGACAGCCTAATCAGCCCCAGCATTTT.

This clone came up a few times. The chain joins TRBV29-1 to TRBJ2-1; TRBD1 aligns across 11 bases. The CDR3 is 14 amino acids. Germline V gene sequence: CDR1 SQVTM, CDR2 ANQGSEA. V lost 8 bases, J lost 9 bases, and 12 bases stayed unmatched. CDR3 protein: CSLWTGGAPSEQFF. The CDR3 DNA reads TGCAGCTTATGGACAGGGGGCGCACCAAGTGAGCAGTTCTTC.

This clone has more than one count but fewer than ten. This CDR3 reads CASSLAIGASEQYF. The CDR3 bases are TGTGCCAGCAGCTTAGCCATTGGGGCTTCCGAGCAGTACTTC. J is TRBJ2-7 and V is TRBV11-2, with a possible D match to TRBD1 (5 bases). Between the trimmed V and J ends, which lost 1 base and 6 bases, there was a span of 13 bases. The CDR3 has 14 amino acids. Germline CDR1 is SGHAT and CDR2 is FQNNGV. The full variable domain, its missing parts supplied by reference TRBV11-2 and TRBJ2-7, is EAGVAQSPRYKIIEKRQSVAFWCNPISGHATLYWYQQILGQGPKLLIQFQNNGVVDDSQLPKDRFSAERLKGVDSTLKIQPAKLEDSAVYLCASSLAIGASEQYFGPGTRLTVT.